Below, one T cell receptor (beta chain) is given with its context. The assay was immunoSEQ multiplex PCR, and TCRdb's table has in-frame clones only and misses some. The sample records some 170,000 clones, around four fifths being singletons. This entry is derived from a study of blood T cell repertoires in COVID-19. The sequencing sample was made of peripheral blood. This receptor was taken from a man between 65 and 80 years old with acute or convalescent COVID-19.

The CDR3 loop is CASSVGGQGHEKLFF. The CDR3 DNA reads as TGTGCCAGCAGCGTAGGAGGACAGGGGCACGAAAAACTGTTTTTT. V gene TRBV9 combines with J gene TRBJ1-4; 9 positions match TRBD1. The V and J ends lost 0 bases and 8 bases, in that order; junction bases with no gene match: 5. The CDR3 consists of 15 residues. Germline V lookup: CDR1 SGDLS, CDR2 YYNGEE. The full variable domain, its missing parts supplied by reference TRBV9 and TRBJ1-4, is DSGVTQTPKHLITATGQRVTLRCSPRSGDLSVYWYQQSLDQGLQFLIQYYNGEERAKGNILERFSAQQFPDLHSELNLSSLELGDSALYFCASSVGGQGHEKLFFGSGTQLSVL.